This T cell receptor (beta chain) was documented in a study of blood T cell repertoires in COVID-19. Study-wide background: T cells, B-cell-depleted T cells, or PBMCs provided the cDNA or gDNA that served as material.

Per the original data handling: From reference gene primer amplification, estimates of nucleated cell counts were derived. The assay was immunoSEQ multiplex PCR, and TCRdb's table has in-frame clones only and misses some. The V and J calls and clone size come from that table; D and trimming were worked out from the DNA. The sample carries fewer than 90,000 clones, around 75% recorded once. Seattle enrolled patients during active infection and tracked them longitudinally. V lost 3 bases to trimming and J lost 2 bases, with 9 bases between them. Germline V gene data show CDR1 as SEHNR and CDR2 as FQNEAQ (reference sequence). CDR3 length equals 14 residues.

The chain uses TRBV7-9 and TRBJ2-3, with a possible D match to TRBD2 (5 bases). Sequenced material: peripheral blood. The sequence was collected from a man in his 70s with COVID-19, enrolled during active disease. The CDR3 DNA reads as TGTGCCAGCAGCTTCGGACTTAACACAGATACGCAGTATTTT. This encodes CASSFGLNTDTQYF.